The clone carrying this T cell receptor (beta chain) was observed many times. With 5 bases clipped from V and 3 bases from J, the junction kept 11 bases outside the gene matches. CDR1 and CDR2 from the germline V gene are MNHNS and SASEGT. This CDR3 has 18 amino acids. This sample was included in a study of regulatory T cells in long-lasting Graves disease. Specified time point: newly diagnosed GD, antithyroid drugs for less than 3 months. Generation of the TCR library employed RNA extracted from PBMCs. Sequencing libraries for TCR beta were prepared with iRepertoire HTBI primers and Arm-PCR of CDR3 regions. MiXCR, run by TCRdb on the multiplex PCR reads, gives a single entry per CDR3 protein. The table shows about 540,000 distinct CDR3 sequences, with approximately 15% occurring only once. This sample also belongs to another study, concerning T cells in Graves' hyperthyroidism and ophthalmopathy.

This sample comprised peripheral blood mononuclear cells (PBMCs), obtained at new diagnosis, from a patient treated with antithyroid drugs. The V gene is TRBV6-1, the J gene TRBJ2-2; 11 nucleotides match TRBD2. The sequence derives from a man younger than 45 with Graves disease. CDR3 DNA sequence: TGTGCCAGCAGTCCACGACTAGCGGGGCTTACTTACACCGGGGAGCTGTTTTTT. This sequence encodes CASSPRLAGLTYTGELFF.